Described below is a single T cell receptor beta chain sequence and its context. This clone was counted once. There is no known antigen for this receptor. No base quality information exists; no much larger clone differs at one position. The treatment or condition label corresponds to: 19 received Ad26.COV2.S at low or high dose, single or two shots; about 5 received placebo; per-sample allocation not given. Repertoires of vaccine and placebo recipients were sequenced from samples taken on day 63 after the first injection. In Cohort 1b, about two dozen adults aged 18-55 years were enrolled at a single site in Boston, USA, between 29 July and 7 August 2020. Ad26.COV2.S was a replication-incompetent adenovirus type 26 vector that expressed a prefusion-stabilized SARS-CoV-2 spike protein derived from the original Wuhan strain. The data were taken from a study of Ad26.COV2.S vaccination and SARS-CoV-2 variants (dated by TCRdb to about 2021). Regarding the complete study: Vaccine-arm donors came from COV1001, a multicentre, randomized, double-blind, placebo-controlled phase I-IIa trial of Ad26.COV2.S in healthy adults. Dosing of Ad26.COV2.S was intramuscular, at either 5x10^10 or 1x10^11 viral particles, delivered as one shot or as two shots spaced 56 days apart. The specificity and breadth of SARS-CoV-2-reactive T cell receptors after Ad26.COV2.S vaccination were assessed by TCRbeta repertoire sequencing. The TCR-sequenced set comprised approximately 32 samples: 19 Ad26.COV2.S vaccine recipients, 5 placebo recipients and 8 SARS-CoV-2 convalescent individuals. Participants in the trial were split at random into five groups of five each, receiving low-dose or high-dose Ad26.COV2.S once or twice, or else placebo on both occasions. Blinding of investigators to trial group allocation was maintained during experiments and outcome assessment. Broad study findings and their caveats: Ad26.COV2.S recipients had higher spike-specific TCR breadth than placebo recipients (P = 0.0014). The study lacked the statistical power to compare responses across vaccine doses or regimens. After vaccination, substantial breadth of spike-specific CD8+ and CD4+ T cell responses was reported. Vaccine and placebo recipients had similar non-spike TCR breadth, a finding consistent with the vaccine containing only spike. It was noted by the authors that total T cell responses may have been underestimated by the TCR breadth and depth analyses.

TCRbeta CDR3 regions were sequenced with the immunoSEQ Assay. After extraction, genomic DNA underwent amplification by bias-controlled multiplex PCR, followed by high-throughput sequencing. The study's own analysis went as follows. Collapsing and filtering of sequences were performed to quantify the absolute abundance of each unique TCRbeta CDR3 region. T cell fraction was estimated by normalization of TCRbeta template counts to usable DNA, with usable DNA being measured through amplification of reference genes present in all nucleated cells. Repertoire TCRs were annotated as SARS-CoV-2-specific by exact matching of V gene, CDR3 amino acid sequence and J gene to a known reactive TCR set. MIRA supplied the reference SARS-CoV-2 TCR set, which was filtered for enrichment in COVID-19-positive ImmuneCODE repertoires so that public or cross-reactive TCRs were removed. Using the MIRA antigens, annotated TCRs were further analysed by specific ORF or by position within an ORF. Depth was the summed frequency of annotated unique rearrangements, while breadth was defined as annotated unique rearrangements over total unique productive rearrangements. Group comparisons of TCR breadth used two-sided Wilcoxon rank-sum tests. Drawn from immuneACCESS, this table holds only the in-frame rearrangements with V and J called that TCRdb kept. Clones are partly lost; checked studies trace under half to an unresolved V gene and leave the rest unexplained. The V and J calls and the clone size are those of that table, but D and trimming were determined from the DNA. Across this sample there are some 480,000 clones, with roughly 85% seen only once. The ten largest clones take up 9.5% to 15% of the sample.

The CDR3 starts with the cysteine, ends with the phenylalanine, and has 15 residues. The CDR3 DNA has 45 bases and is translated from base 1. V and J are truncated by 5 bases and 1 base respectively, leaving an intervening sequence of 12 bases. CDR1 and CDR2 (SGHTA, FQGTGA) derive from the germline V gene. This receptor was obtained from a person between 18 and 60 years old who received the Ad26.COV2.S COVID-19 vaccine or a placebo. In this chain, TRBV7-3 is recombined with TRBJ2-1; no confident D gene assignment can be made. The sequencing used peripheral blood, collected in a trial of Ad26.COV2.S vaccine versus placebo. The CDR3 region: CASSPLGSSYNEQFF. The nucleotide sequence is given as TGTGCCAGCAGCCCCCTAGGGTCTTCCTACAATGAGCAGTTCTTC.